These 18 T cell receptor beta chains came from one sample sequenced in a study of OX40 agonist ivuxolimab in advanced cancers. Sequencing was performed with immunoSEQ multiplex PCR; in TCRdb, only in-frame clones are kept and a portion is missing. The profile shows about 21,000 clones, about 77% of them singletons. The sample was CD4+ or CD8+ T cells sorted from blood, taken in a trial of the OX40 agonist ivuxolimab. These receptors were taken from an adult with an advanced solid tumor such as melanoma, head and neck, liver or kidney cancer.

The V call is TRBV6-5, the J call TRBJ2-1; D unclear. From germline, CDR1 is MNHEY and CDR2 SVGAGI. The V and J ends lost 6 bases and 12 bases respectively, with 18 bases between them. The CDR3 is 13 residues long. The CDR3, as DNA: TGTGCCAGCAGGGCTGGCGAACTTCTTTCGCAGTTCTTC. Translated: CASRAGELLSQFF.

This sequence joins TRBV5-5 and TRBJ1-1; D unclear. The germline V and J ends were trimmed by 0 bases and 4 bases, with 10 bases remaining between them. Per the germline V gene, CDR1 is SGHKS and CDR2 is YYEKEE (reference sequence). The CDR3 is made up of 14 amino acids. The CDR3 reads CASSLVGRSTEAFF. The CDR3 nucleotides are TGTGCCAGCAGCTTGGTGGGGAGGAGCACTGAAGCTTTCTTT.

A single count supports this clone. At one end the junction does not follow the germline gene, possibly because of a read error. The chain links TRBV30 to TRBJ1-1; possible D gene TRBD1, 5 bases. The CDR3 extends over 16 amino acids. Germline CDR1 and CDR2: GTSNPN and SVGIG (reference sequence). The CDR3 sequence is CAWSNPWGLLNTEVFF. CDR3 DNA: TGTGCCTGGAGTAACCCGTGGGGCCTTTTGAACACTGAAGTTTTCTTT.

The chain links TRBV11-1 to TRBJ1-2, with unresolved D. This CDR3 contains 14 residues. CDR1 and CDR2 from the germline V gene are SGHAT and FQDESV (reference sequence). Trimming left V 3 bases short and J 4 bases short, with 12 bases between. CDR3 nucleotides: TGTGCCAGCAGCTTGGGTTCGACGGCCTATGGCTACACCTTC. Encoded protein: CASSLGSTAYGYTF. Full variable domain (missing parts from reference TRBV11-1 and TRBJ1-2): EAEVAQSPRYKITEKSQAVAFWCDPISGHATLYWYRQILGQGPELLVQFQDESVVDDSQLPKDRFSAERLKGVDSTLKIQPAELGDSAMYLCASSLGSTAYGYTFGSGTRLTVV.

Within the sample, this clone is medium-sized (0.01 to 0.1%). The same CDR3 can be traced to other DNA sequences in this sample. The J gene is TRBJ2-5, the V gene TRBV9; D is unclear. In germline, CDR1 is SGDLS, CDR2 YYNGEE. This CDR3 comprises 13 residues. Between the trimmed V and J ends, which lost 0 bases and 2 bases, there was a span of 5 bases. The CDR3: CASSVARQETQYF. CDR3 DNA: TGTGCCAGCAGCGTAGCCAGGCAAGAGACCCAGTACTTC.

The V call is TRBV18, the J call TRBJ1-1; D is unresolved. The germline V and J ends were trimmed by 6 bases and 5 bases, with 13 bases remaining between them. CDR1 is KGHSH and CDR2 is LQKENI in the germline V gene. CDR3 length: 13 residues. CDR3 region: CASSTELGTEAFF. CDR3 sequence (DNA): TGTGCCAGCTCGACCGAGCTGGGTACTGAAGCTTTCTTT.

This clone was seen just once. The chain uses TRBV18 and TRBJ2-3, with 9 bases fitting TRBD2. The CDR3 runs to 15 residues. The V gene end was trimmed by 4 bases and the J gene end by 4 bases; junction bases not matched to a gene: 6. Germline CDR1 KGHSH, CDR2 LQKENI. CDR3 coding DNA: TGTGCCAGCTCACGTGGCGGGGGGGCCTCAGATACGCAGTATTTT. Translated: CASSRGGGASDTQYF.

This chain links TRBV15 with TRBJ2-6, with D maybe TRBD1 (6 bases). The CDR3 spans 17 residues. Germline V gene lookup returns CDR1 LNHNV and CDR2 YYDKDF (reference sequence). The V end was cut by 0 bases, the J end by 2 bases, with 11 bases between. This CDR3 reads CATSRDGAGAGANVLTF. For the CDR3, the DNA is TGTGCCACCAGCAGAGATGGAGCAGGGGCTGGGGCCAACGTCCTGACTTTC.

This chain connects TRBV25-1 to TRBJ1-2; 8 positions match TRBD1. V lost 0 bases to trimming and J lost 4 bases; unmatched junction nucleotides: 7. Germline V gives CDR1 MGHDK, CDR2 SYGVNS. The CDR3 spans 16 residues. The DNA for the CDR3 is TGTGCCAGCAGTGAATACGACAGGGGAGCGAGCTATGGCTACACCTTC. Residues: CASSEYDRGASYGYTF.

In its sample, this clone was seen once. The chain is built from TRBV7-2 and TRBJ2-5; D gene uncertain. The DNA matches TRBJ2-7 better at its end, which makes the J call doubtful. Germline CDR1 SGHTA, CDR2 FQGNSA. The CDR3 is made up of 13 amino acids. CDR3: CASSSYKEYEQYF. The CDR3 DNA sequence: TGTGCCAGCAGCTCTTACAAGGAATACGAGCAGTACTTC.

The chain has TRBV30 and TRBJ2-7; 9 nucleotides align to TRBD2. Germline V gives CDR1 GTSNPN, CDR2 SVGIG (reference sequence). The CDR3 is made up of 12 amino acids. The junction had 6 bases not matched to a gene; V was cut back by 5 bases and J by 7 bases. CDR3 loop: CAWRGGGWEQYF. The DNA of the CDR3 is TGTGCCTGGCGCGGGGGGGGTTGGGAGCAGTACTTC.

In its sample, this clone was seen a few times. The V gene is TRBV19, the J gene TRBJ1-3; no definite D call. The CDR3 has 15 residues. V lost 0 bases and J 4 bases, leaving 10 bases between the germline ends. Looked up from germline, CDR1 is LNHDA and CDR2 is SQIVND (reference sequence). This CDR3 reads CASSIDRLTGNTIYF. As DNA, the CDR3 is TGTGCCAGTAGTATAGATCGCCTGACCGGAAACACCATATATTTT.

The chain joins TRBV5-1 to TRBJ2-1; 13 nucleotides align to TRBD2. This CDR3 has 16 amino acids. From germline, CDR1 is SGHRS and CDR2 YFSETQ. Trimming took 1 base from V and 4 from J; bases not matched to a gene: 2. The chain's CDR3 is CASSLSTSGGYNEQFF. The CDR3, as DNA: TGCGCCAGCAGCTTGTCGACTAGCGGGGGGTACAATGAGCAGTTCTTC.

The V and J genes are TRBV11-1 and TRBJ1-2; TRBD1 is a possible D gene (5 bases). The CDR3 is 14 amino acids. CDR1 and CDR2 (germline): SGHAT, FQDESV (reference sequence). Between the trimmed V and J ends, which lost 3 bases and 1 base, there was a span of 9 bases. The CDR3 sequence: CASSLQGFNYGYTF. DNA for the CDR3: TGTGCCAGCAGCTTGCAGGGTTTTAACTATGGCTACACCTTC.

The chain couples TRBV5-1 to TRBJ1-2; perhaps TRBD1 as D (5 bases). In germline, CDR1 is SGHRS, CDR2 YFSETQ. This CDR3 contains 17 residues. The ends were cut back, 3 bases at V and 0 bases at J, with 18 bases in the middle. The CDR3 reads CASSSGTSMVANYGYTF. The DNA for the CDR3 is TGCGCCAGCAGCTCCGGGACTTCCATGGTAGCTAACTATGGCTACACCTTC.

The chain uses TRBV29-1 and TRBJ1-1; the D gene is possibly TRBD1 (6 bases). Trimming stripped 5 bases from V and 8 bases from J, with 15 bases between. This CDR3 comprises 12 residues. The germline V gene has CDR1 SQVTM and CDR2 ANQGSEA. CDR3 nucleotide sequence: TGCAGCGTTTCCCAGGGGTTGGGAGAAGCTTTCTTT. Protein sequence: CSVSQGLGEAFF.

This rearrangement joins TRBV5-6 to TRBJ1-2; TRBD1 is a possible D gene (6 bases). Germline values: CDR1 SGHDT, CDR2 YYEEEE. This CDR3 contains 14 residues. The V gene lost 2 bases and the J gene lost 8 bases, with 16 bases spanning the gap. The CDR3 is CASSFGPGVLGYTF. CDR3 coding DNA: TGTGCCAGCAGCTTCGGTCCAGGGGTTTTAGGCTACACCTTC.

The chain uses TRBV7-2 and TRBJ2-7; D may correspond to TRBD1 or TRBD2 (5 bases each). This CDR3 is built from 14 residues. The ends were cut back, 4 bases at V and 4 bases at J, with 14 bases in the middle. Germline loops: CDR1 SGHTA, CDR2 FQGNSA. CDR3 DNA sequence: TGTGCCAGCAGCTCCAGGTTGGGACCTTACGAGCAGTACTTC. Its protein is CASSSRLGPYEQYF.